These T cell receptor beta chains were read from a single sample in a study of regulatory T cells in long-lasting Graves disease. One entry per CDR3 protein results from TCRdb running MiXCR on the multiplex PCR reads. The table lists a few hundred thousand distinct CDR3 sequences, around 15% of them singletons, with 17% in the top ten. These sequences were also reported in another study, on T cells in Graves' hyperthyroidism and ophthalmopathy.

The source material was peripheral blood mononuclear cells (PBMCs), sampled at new diagnosis, from a patient treated with antithyroid drugs. These receptors all stem from a woman between 45 and 60 years old with Graves disease. Each CDR3 is given with its conserved first and last residue. A D gene is named only where the DNA matches it firmly. The size entry is marked missing in some rows and otherwise reads once, few, many or a size class.

J | D | size | V | CDR3 | DNA
TRBJ2-1 | . | . | TRBV19 | CASSIDLAASYNEQFF | TGTGCCAGTAGTATAGATCTCGCTGCGTCCTACAATGAGCAGTTCTTC
TRBJ1-6 | . | many | TRBV28 | CASTITQDNSPLHF | TGTGCCAGCACCATTACACAAGATAATTCACCCCTCCACTTT
TRBJ1-2 | . | . | TRBV6-5 | CASSYDSRGDYGYTF | TGTGCCAGCAGTTATGACTCACGGGGGGACTATGGCTACACCTTC
TRBJ2-2 | . | few | TRBV11-2 | CASSLGFSGHTGELFF | TGTGCCAGCAGCTTAGGGTTTAGCGGCCACACCGGGGAGCTGTTTTTT
TRBJ2-3 | . | . | TRBV29-1 | CSVGLAASTDTQYF | TGCAGCGTTGGGTTGGCAGCTAGCACAGATACGCAGTATTTT
TRBJ1-5 | . | many | TRBV5-1 | CASSGRTDKYSNQPQHF | TGCGCCAGCAGCGGGAGGACAGATAAATATAGCAATCAGCCCCAGCATTTT
TRBJ2-2 | . | . | TRBV5-1 | CASSRRDQNTGELFF | TGCGCCAGCAGCCGGCGGGACCAGAACACCGGGGAGCTGTTTTTT
TRBJ2-7 | TRBD1 | few | TRBV5-5 | CASSPGQGINEQYF | TGTGCCAGCAGCCCCGGACAGGGCATCAACGAGCAGTACTTC
TRBJ2-5 | TRBD2 | few | TRBV7-9 | CASRDLTSGGETQYF | TGTGCCAGCAGAGACCTTACTAGCGGGGGAGAGACCCAGTACTTC
TRBJ2-7 | . | many | TRBV7-2 | CASSPMFSKHYEQYF | TGTGCCAGCAGCCCGATGTTCTCAAAGCACTACGAGCAGTACTTC
TRBJ2-2 | . | . | TRBV11-2 | CASSLDTRLAGELFF | TGTGCCAGCAGCTTAGATACGCGGCTGGCCGGGGAGCTGTTTTTT
TRBJ2-7 | . | many | TRBV28 | CASSLFLGPDNSYEQYF | TGTGCCAGCAGTTTATTTTTGGGGCCCGATAACTCCTACGAGCAGTACTTC
TRBJ2-7 | . | many | TRBV5-1 | CASSPGTDSYEQYF | TGCGCCAGCAGCCCCGGGACCGATTCCTACGAGCAGTACTTC
TRBJ2-2 | TRBD2 | many | TRBV5-1 | CASSSTSGTGELFF | TGCGCCAGCAGCTCGACTAGCGGGACCGGGGAGCTGTTTTTT
TRBJ1-6 | TRBD1 | . | TRBV11-1 | CASNTQRANRGAVKGPINSPLHF | TGTGCCAGCAATACCCAACGAGCCAACAGGGGGGCTGTAAAAGGGCCCATCAATTCACCCCTCCACTTT
TRBJ2-5 | . | many | TRBV5-5 | CASSLFFQETQYF | TGTGCCAGCAGCTTGTTCTTCCAAGAGACCCAGTACTTC
TRBJ2-7 | . | many | TRBV12-3/TRBV12-4 | CASSLAGDFYEQYF | TGTGCCAGCAGTTTGGCAGGGGACTTCTACGAGCAGTACTTC
TRBJ1-5 | . | many | TRBV7-2 | CASSIRQNQPQHF | TGTGCCAGCAGCATCCGACAAAATCAGCCCCAGCATTTT
TRBJ2-7 | TRBD2 | many | TRBV3-1 | CASSLGLAGTFYEQYF | TGTGCCAGCAGCCTCGGACTAGCGGGGACGTTCTACGAGCAGTACTTC
TRBJ2-3 | . | once | TRBV27 | CTSSSGSSTDTQYF | TGTACCAGCAGTTCCGGGAGTAGCACAGATACGCAGTATTTT
TRBJ1-4 | TRBD1 | . | TRBV28 | CASSDRGLNEKLFF | TGTGCCAGCAGTGACAGGGGGCTTAATGAAAAACTGTTTTTT
TRBJ2-1 | TRBD2 | many | TRBV20-1 | CSAELAGDYNEQFF | TGCAGTGCGGAACTAGCGGGAGACTACAATGAGCAGTTCTTC
TRBJ2-5 | . | many | TRBV12-3/TRBV12-4 | CASSFQADGQMTQYF | TGTGCCAGCAGTTTTCAGGCCGACGGGCAAATGACCCAGTACTTC
TRBJ2-1 | TRBD2 | . | TRBV9 | CASSVGGTSGRYNEQFF | TGTGCCAGCAGCGTAGGTGGGACTAGCGGGAGATACAATGAGCAGTTCTTC
TRBJ1-3 | . | . | TRBV6-1 | CASKRQLSGNTIYF | TGTGCCAGCAAGAGACAGCTCTCTGGAAACACCATATATTTT
TRBJ2-3 | . | many | TRBV9 | CASSVVGGSADTQYF | TGTGCCAGCAGCGTAGTAGGGGGGAGTGCAGATACGCAGTATTTT
TRBJ2-7 | . | few | TRBV6-1 | CASSEHRDSYEQYF | TGTGCCAGCAGTGAACACAGGGATTCCTACGAGCAGTACTTC
TRBJ2-2 | . | many | TRBV28 | CASSFLAIAYTGELFF | TGTGCCAGCAGTTTTCTCGCCATAGCGTACACCGGGGAGCTGTTTTTT
TRBJ1-5 | TRBD1 | many | TRBV6-1 | CASSSGQGGGQPQHF | TGTGCCAGCAGCTCTGGACAGGGGGGTGGTCAGCCCCAGCATTTT
TRBJ1-4 | TRBD1 | . | TRBV2 | CASSGRSNRGREKLFF | TGTGCCAGCAGTGGGAGGTCGAACAGGGGAAGGGAAAAACTGTTTTTT
TRBJ2-1 | TRBD2 | many | TRBV7-9 | CASSQGSGRGYNEQFF | TGTGCCAGCAGCCAAGGTAGCGGGAGGGGGTACAATGAGCAGTTCTTC
TRBJ2-7 | TRBD1 | few | TRBV7-8 | CASSLGFPARDRDSYEQYF | TGTGCCAGCAGCTTAGGATTCCCCGCTCGGGACAGGGACTCCTACGAGCAGTACTTC
TRBJ2-1 | TRBD2 | few | TRBV29-1 | CSIGLAGERGDNKQFF | TGCAGCATCGGACTAGCGGGGGAGAGGGGGGACAATAAGCAGTTCTTC
TRBJ2-7 | . | many | TRBV6-2/TRBV6-3 | CASSYSMELASYEQYF | TGTGCCAGCAGTTACTCGATGGAACTGGCCTCCTACGAGCAGTACTTC
TRBJ2-2 | TRBD2 | many | TRBV12-3/TRBV12-4 | CASSLERGRTGELFF | TGTGCCAGCAGTTTAGAGCGGGGGCGGACCGGGGAGCTGTTTTTT
TRBJ1-1 | . | many | TRBV2 | CASSEARGAPGEAFF | TGTGCCAGCAGTGAAGCGCGAGGGGCCCCGGGCGAAGCTTTCTTT
TRBJ1-5 | . | many | TRBV2 | CASSETGQPQHF | TGTGCCAGCAGTGAGACGGGACAGCCCCAGCATTTT
TRBJ2-7 | TRBD2 | many | TRBV28 | CASSYTRLGLAGSSSYEQYF | TGTGCCAGCAGTTATACGCGCCTCGGGCTAGCGGGATCGAGCTCCTACGAGCAGTACTTC
TRBJ2-3 | TRBD2 | many | TRBV6-2/TRBV6-3 | CASSPALGLADTQYF | TGTGCCAGCAGCCCCGCGTTGGGACTAGCAGATACGCAGTATTTT
TRBJ1-2 | . | many | TRBV5-1 | CASSLFGPPDDYGYTF | TGCGCCAGCAGCTTGTTCGGACCCCCCGATGACTATGGCTACACCTTC